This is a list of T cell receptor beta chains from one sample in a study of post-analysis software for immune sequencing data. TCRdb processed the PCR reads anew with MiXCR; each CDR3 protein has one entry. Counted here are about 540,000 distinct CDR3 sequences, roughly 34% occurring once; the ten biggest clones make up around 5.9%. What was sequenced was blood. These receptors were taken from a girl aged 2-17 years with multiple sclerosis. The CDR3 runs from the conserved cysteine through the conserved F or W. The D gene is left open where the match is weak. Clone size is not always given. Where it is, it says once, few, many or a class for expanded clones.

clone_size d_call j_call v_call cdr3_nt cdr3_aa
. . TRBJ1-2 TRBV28 TGTGCCAGCAGTTTAGGGGGGGCGCGAGGCTACACCTTC CASSLGGARGYTF
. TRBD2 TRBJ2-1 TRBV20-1 TGCAGTGTCCCGCGGGGGGTTCACTACAATGAGCAGTTCTTC CSVPRGVHYNEQFF
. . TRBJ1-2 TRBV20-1 TGCAGTGCTAGAGATGGGAGGGTACCGGGCTACACCTTC CSARDGRVPGYTF
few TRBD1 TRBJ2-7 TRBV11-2 TGTGCCAGCAGCTTAGGGACAGGGTATTTCGACGAGCAGTACTTC CASSLGTGYFDEQYF
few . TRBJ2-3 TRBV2 TGTGCCAGCAGGGCCGGGGCGAACACAGATACGCAGTATTTT CASRAGANTDTQYF
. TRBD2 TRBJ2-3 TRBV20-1 TGCAGTGCTCCGACCACTAGCGGGGGGGCGGGCACAGATACGCAGTATTTT CSAPTTSGGAGTDTQYF
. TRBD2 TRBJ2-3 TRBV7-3 TGTGCCAGCAGCGCGGGGGGGATCGATACGCAGTATTTT CASSAGGIDTQYF
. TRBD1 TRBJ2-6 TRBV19 TGTGCCAGTAGTATCGGACAGGGGGCTGGGGCCAACGTCCTGACTTTC CASSIGQGAGANVLTF
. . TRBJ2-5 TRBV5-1 TGCGCCAGCAGAAAGGCGGGGAGTCAAGAGACCCAGTACTTC CASRKAGSQETQYF
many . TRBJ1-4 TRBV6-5 TGTGCCAGCAGCCTGGGGGGGTTAAATGAAAAACTGTTTTTT CASSLGGLNEKLFF
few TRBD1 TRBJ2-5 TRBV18 TGTGCCAGCTCGAACAGGGGCCAAGAGACCCAGTACTTC CASSNRGQETQYF
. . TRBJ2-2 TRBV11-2 TGTGCCAGCAGCTCCTTGTTCACCTCGGGCACCGGGGAGCTGTTTTTT CASSSLFTSGTGELFF
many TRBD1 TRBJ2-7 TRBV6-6 TGTGCCAGCAGTTACGGGACAGGGGACTACGAGCAGTACTTC CASSYGTGDYEQYF
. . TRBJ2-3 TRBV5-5 TGTGCCAGCAGCTTGGCTAGTGTCAGCACTAGCACAGATACGCAGTATTTT CASSLASVSTSTDTQYF
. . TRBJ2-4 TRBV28 TGTGCCAGCATCCCTACCCAGGGGAGGTCGGACATTCAGTACTTC CASIPTQGRSDIQYF
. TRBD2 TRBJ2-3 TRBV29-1 TGCAGCGTTGCCCGTCGCGGGGGGGACACAGATACGCAGTATTTT CSVARRGGDTDTQYF
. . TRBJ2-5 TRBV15 TGTGCCACCAGCAGCCGGATTAGCGGAGAGACCCAGTACTTC CATSSRISGETQYF
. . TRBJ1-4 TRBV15 TGTGCCACCAGCAGGGAGGGTGTAGTAGGTGAAAAACTGTTTTTT CATSREGVVGEKLFF
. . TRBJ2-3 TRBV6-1 TGTGCCAGCAGTACGGACAGAGATACGCAGTATTTT CASSTDRDTQYF
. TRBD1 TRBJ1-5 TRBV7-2 TGTGCCAGCAGCAAGGACAGGGCAGGCGGTCAGCCCCAGCATTTT CASSKDRAGGQPQHF
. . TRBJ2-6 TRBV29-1 TGCAGCGTTTGGACTCCCAGCTCTGGGGCCAACGTCCTGACTTTC CSVWTPSSGANVLTF
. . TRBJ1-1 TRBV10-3 TGTGCCATCAGTGAGAGCACTGAAGCTTTCTTT CAISESTEAFF
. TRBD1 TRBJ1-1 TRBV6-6 TGTGCCAGCAGTTACTTCCCGACAGGGGAAATGACTGAAGCTTTCTTT CASSYFPTGEMTEAFF
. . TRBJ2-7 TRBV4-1 TGCGCCAGCAGTCACCGGAGCGAGGCAGCCTTAGCCTACGAGCAGTACTTC CASSHRSEAALAYEQYF
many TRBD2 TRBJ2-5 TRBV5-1 TGCGCCAGCAGCTTGAAGCCCGGACTAGCGGGGGGCATCCAAGAGACCCAGTACTTC CASSLKPGLAGGIQETQYF
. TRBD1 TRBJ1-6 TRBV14 TGTGCCAGCAGCGAACGACAGGGCAGTAATTCACCCCTCCACTTT CASSERQGSNSPLHF
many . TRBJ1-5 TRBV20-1 TGCAGTGCTCCCAAGGGGGGAAGAGGCAATCAGCCCCAGCATTTT CSAPKGGRGNQPQHF
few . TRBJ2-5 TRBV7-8 TGTGCCAGCAGCTTAGTCATCGCGTACCAAGAGACCCAGTACTTC CASSLVIAYQETQYF
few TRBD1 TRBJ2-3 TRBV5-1 TGCGCCAGCAGCTTGGCTACCTCCAGGGGGGATACGCAGTATTTT CASSLATSRGDTQYF
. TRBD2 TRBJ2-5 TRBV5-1 TGCGCCAGCAGCTACTGGACTAGCGGGATTACGACCCAGTACTTC CASSYWTSGITTQYF
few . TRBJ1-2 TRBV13 TGTGCCAGCAGCATCGCAGCTGGAGCTAACTATGGCTACACCTTC CASSIAAGANYGYTF
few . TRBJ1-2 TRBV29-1 TGCAGCGTTGAACCAGGTCTAGGAGGCTACACCTTC CSVEPGLGGYTF